This T cell receptor (beta chain) is drawn from a study of T cells after yellow fever vaccination. Background on the study: The SMART-Seq v4 Ultra Low Input method served to prepare the low-cell-number fractions.

TCRdb analysed the 5' RACE reads with MiXCR anew, one entry per CDR3 protein. In the table there are around 500,000 distinct CDR3 sequences, roughly 22% of which are singletons. Germline CDR1 reads SEHNR; CDR2 reads FQNEAQ (reference sequence). CDR3 length: 15 residues. V lost 4 bases and J lost 0, with 10 bases in between. This clonotype was counted between two and nine times. This material consisted of PBMCs, taken approximately 22 days after the first yellow fever vaccination. This clonotype was sampled from a man between 18 and 29 years old who received the YFV17D yellow fever vaccine. V gene TRBV7-9 combines with J gene TRBJ1-5, with unresolved D. The CDR3 sequence: CASSSTIYSNQPQHF. The CDR3 bases are TGTGCCAGCAGCTCCACGATCTATAGCAATCAGCCCCAGCATTTT.